These 28 T cell receptor beta chains came from one sample sequenced in a study of early T cells in non-severe SARS-CoV-2 infection. Each CDR3 protein gets one entry after TCRdb re-called the 5' RACE reads with MiXCR. The top ten hold over 9.5% of the sample, which has tens of thousands of distinct CDR3 sequences, less than 4.5% seen once. What was sequenced was whole blood. These receptor sequences come from an adult who was a healthcare worker with PCR-confirmed SARS-CoV-2 infection or an uninfected control (not recorded which).

This clonotype came up many times. V is TRBV5-1 and J is TRBJ2-1; 12 bases map to TRBD2. CDR1 and CDR2 from the germline V gene are SGHRS and YFSETQ. The CDR3 contains 17 residues. With 1 base clipped from V and 8 bases from J, the junction kept 10 bases outside the gene matches. In DNA, the CDR3 is TGCGCCAGCAGCTTGACGGCTAGCGGGAGGGTGCTGGATGAGCAGTTCTTC. Its protein is CASSLTASGRVLDEQFF.

In this sample, this clonotype turned up many times. The rearrangement links TRBV7-6 to TRBJ2-2; 9 nucleotides align to TRBD2. The V and J ends lost 5 bases and 4 bases, in that order; junction bases with no gene match: 8. Germline V gene lookup returns CDR1 SGHVS and CDR2 FNYEAQ. The CDR3 extends over 16 amino acids. CDR3 loop: CASSPTSGQVTGELFF. The CDR3 DNA is TGTGCCAGCAGCCCGACTAGCGGACAGGTCACCGGGGAGCTGTTTTTT.

This clonotype was seen many times. CDR3 region: CASSPGGRGSPGELFF. CDR3 DNA: TGTGCCAGCAGCCCAGGAGGCAGGGGGTCCCCCGGGGAGCTGTTTTTT. The chain joins TRBV7-6 to TRBJ2-2; 7 bases agree with TRBD1. The V and J ends lost 5 bases and 6 bases, in that order; junction bases with no gene match: 12. The CDR3 runs to 16 residues. CDR1 SGHVS and CDR2 FNYEAQ come from the germline V gene.

This clonotype was seen at least ten times. The V gene is TRBV20-1, the J gene TRBJ1-5, with D perhaps TRBD1 (5 bases). V gave up 6 bases and J gave up 3 bases, with 9 bases separating them. The CDR3 is made up of 12 amino acids. Per germline, CDR1 DFQATT and CDR2 SNEGSKA (reference sequence). The CDR3 DNA reads as TGCAGTGCCGGACACTTCAATCAGCCCCAGCATTTT. As protein: CSAGHFNQPQHF.

This clonotype appeared many times. The rearrangement joins TRBV5-1 to TRBJ2-7, with 8 bases matching TRBD1. Germline assignment: CDR1 SGHRS and CDR2 YFSETQ. The CDR3 has 16 amino acids. V was clipped by 0 bases and J by 3 bases; unmatched bases: 8. CDR3 coding DNA: TGCGCCAGCAGCTTGGGGGCAGGGGGCAATAGCTACGAGCAGTACGTC. As protein: CASSLGAGGNSYEQYV.

At least ten counts were recorded for this clonotype. CDR3 DNA sequence: TGTGCCAGCAGTTTATGGGGACAGAGCACAGATACGCAGTATTTT. It translates to CASSLWGQSTDTQYF. The gene calls are TRBV12-3 or TRBV12-4 and TRBJ2-3; TRBD1 agrees at 7 bases. The V segment lost 2 bases and the J segment 0 bases; nucleotides outside the gene matches: 2. The CDR3 is made up of 15 amino acids.

In its sample, this clonotype is medium-sized (0.01 to 0.1%). The rearrangement joins TRBV6-2 or TRBV6-3 to TRBJ1-6; TRBD1 is a possible D gene (6 bases). Per germline, CDR1 MNHEY and CDR2 SVGEGT. The CDR3 covers 13 residues. With 6 bases removed from V and 7 bases from J, the gap between germline ends came to 10 bases. The chain's CDR3 is CASSRGSNSPLHF. CDR3 in DNA: TGTGCCAGCAGCAGGGGATCCAATTCACCCCTCCACTTT.

This sequence joins TRBV7-9 and TRBJ2-7, with D perhaps TRBD1 or TRBD2 (6 bases each). This CDR3 has 13 residues. The germline V gene encodes CDR1 SEHNR and CDR2 FQNEAQ (reference sequence). V was shortened by 5 bases and J by 7 bases, with 15 bases between the two germline ends. CDR3 coding DNA: TGTGCCAGCAGCAGAGAAGGGGGGAAGGAGCAGTACGTC. Its protein product is CASSREGGKEQYV.

This clonotype was detected many times. The chain couples TRBV12-3 or TRBV12-4 to TRBJ1-3; TRBD1 aligns across 10 bases. The trim removed 2 bases at V and 6 bases at J, leaving 7 bases unmatched. This CDR3 has 16 residues. The CDR3 bases are TGTGCCAGCAGTTTATCGGGACAGGGGACGGAAAACACCATATATTTT. This encodes CASSLSGQGTENTIYF.

The sample holds many counts of this clonotype. V gene TRBV7-9 combines with J gene TRBJ2-1, with 11 positions matching TRBD2. The CDR3 runs 17 residues. After removal of 5 bases from V and 8 bases from J, the junction contained 14 bases not matched to a gene. CDR1 and CDR2 (germline): SEHNR, FQNEAQ (reference sequence). The CDR3 DNA reads as TGTGCCAGCAGCCCCCCCCGATCGGTAGCGGGAGGGTATGAGCAGTTCTTC. This sequence encodes CASSPPRSVAGGYEQFF.

About this clonotype itself: A much larger clone sits a single nucleotide away, making a read error possible. The chain combines TRBV7-8 with TRBJ2-7; 7 bases map to TRBD2. CDR1 and CDR2 (germline): SGHVS, FQNEAQ. The CDR3 totals 15 residues. DNA of the CDR3: TGTGCCAGCAGCTTATCGGGGGGTAGCGGGTTGGAGCAGTGCTTC. This gives the protein CASSLSGGSGLEQCF.

This clonotype qualifies as medium-sized. J is TRBJ1-5 and V is TRBV7-8; TRBD1 might be the D (6 bases). CDR3 length: 15 residues. The germline V and J ends were trimmed by 1 base and 5 bases, with 12 bases remaining between them. Germline CDR1 is SGHVS and CDR2 is FQNEAQ. The CDR3 reads CASSLGSGVDQPQHF. The CDR3 DNA sequence: TGTGCCAGCAGCTTAGGGTCAGGGGTCGATCAGCCCCAGCATTTT.

The V gene is TRBV6-2 or TRBV6-3, the J gene TRBJ2-1; D could derive from TRBD1 or TRBD2 (5 bases each). The CDR3 runs to 14 residues. The germline CDR1 and CDR2 sequences are MNHEY and SVGEGT. Trimming took off 9 bases at V and 3 bases at J, with 15 bases between the two ends. The DNA of the CDR3 is TGTGCCAGTAAGGGGTCAGCGGACTACAATGAGCAGTTCTTC. Residues: CASKGSADYNEQFF.

In this sample, this clonotype turned up many times. The V and J genes are TRBV7-6 and TRBJ2-2; TRBD2 aligns across 7 bases. CDR1 and CDR2 (germline): SGHVS, FNYEAQ. The CDR3 runs to 18 residues. The trim removed 5 bases at V and 4 bases at J, leaving 16 bases unmatched. CDR3 nucleotides: TGTGCCAGCAGCACCGCACGTAGCGGGCCGTTGGGCACCGGGGAGCTGTTTTTT. This gives the protein CASSTARSGPLGTGELFF.

This sequence joins TRBV27 and TRBJ2-7; D gene uncertain. Per the germline V gene, CDR1 is MNHEY and CDR2 is SMNVEV (reference sequence). Trimming stripped 5 bases from V and 0 bases from J, with 11 bases between. The CDR3 length is 14 residues. In DNA form, the CDR3 reads TGTGCCAGCAGTCTGATAGGAGCCTCCTACGAGCAGTACTTC. This translates into CASSLIGASYEQYF.

This clonotype has ten or more counts. This sequence joins TRBV7-8 and TRBJ2-1; 7 nucleotides align to TRBD1. The germline V gene has CDR1 SGHVS and CDR2 FQNEAQ. Trimming took 1 base from V and 2 from J; bases not matched to a gene: 8. CDR3 length equals 17 residues. The DNA for the CDR3 is TGTGCCAGCAGCTTAGAGTCCCGGACAGGTACCTACAATGAGCAGTTCTTC. This codes for CASSLESRTGTYNEQFF.

This clonotype came up many times. The chain employs TRBV20-1 and TRBJ2-1; D is uncertain. The CDR3 is made up of 11 amino acids. Germline CDR1 is DFQATT and CDR2 is SNEGSKA (reference sequence). The ends were cut back, 5 bases at V and 10 bases at J, with 12 bases in the middle. CDR3 sequence (DNA): TGCAGTGCTCCGACGATCCAGGAGCAGTTCTTC. Its translation: CSAPTIQEQFF.

The sample holds many counts of this clonotype. J is TRBJ2-7 and V is TRBV5-1; tentative D call: TRBD1 (5 bases). This CDR3 is built from 14 residues. Germline-derived CDR1 and CDR2 are SGHRS and YFSETQ. Trimming took off 4 bases at V and 5 bases at J, with 16 bases between the two ends. Here the CDR3 reads CASSPRTQDNEQYF. The CDR3 DNA sequence: TGCGCCAGCAGCCCCCGGACCCAGGACAACGAGCAGTACTTC.

There are many counts of this clonotype. DNA of the CDR3: TGTGCCAGCAGCTTGTCTAGCGGGAGTCTCAATGAGCAGTTCTTC. It yields the protein CASSLSSGSLNEQFF. The V gene is TRBV7-6, the J gene TRBJ2-1; 10 bases map to TRBD2. Germline V gene data show CDR1 as SGHVS and CDR2 as FNYEAQ. This CDR3 region has 15 residues. J gave up 6 bases and V 3 bases, and 5 bases lay outside the gene matches. The full variable domain, in which reference TRBV7-6 and TRBJ2-1 provide the parts outside the CDR3, is GAGVSQSPRYKVTKRGQDVALRCDPISGHVSLYWYRQALGQGPEFLTYFNYEAQQDKSGLPNDRFSAERPEGSISTLTIQRTEQRDSAMYRCASSLSSGSLNEQFFGPGTRLTVL.

J is TRBJ2-7 and V is TRBV6-2 or TRBV6-3; either TRBD1 or TRBD2 may supply D (5 bases each). The CDR3 consists of 13 residues. Germline assignment: CDR1 MNHEY and CDR2 SVGEGT. V gave up 7 bases and J gave up 1 base, with 11 bases separating them. Here the CDR3 DNA reads TGTGCCAGCATGGGGGTGCTGTCCTACGAGCAGTACGTC. Translation gives CASMGVLSYEQYV.

This clonotype showed up many times. The CDR3 spells CASGGSGMANTGELFF. The CDR3 nucleotides are TGTGCCAGTGGCGGGAGTGGGATGGCGAACACCGGGGAGCTGTTTTTT. The chain combines TRBV12-3 or TRBV12-4 with TRBJ2-2, with TRBD2 matching 7 bases. This CDR3 is 16 amino acids long. The V segment lost 9 bases and the J segment 0 bases; nucleotides outside the gene matches: 10.

The chain carries TRBV6-6 and TRBJ1-1; 7 nucleotides agree with TRBD1. The CDR3 spans 16 residues. Losses at the gene ends were 6 bases for V and 1 base for J; bases not matched to a gene: 11. The germline V gene has CDR1 MNHNY and CDR2 SVGAGI (reference sequence). CDR3 nucleotide sequence: TGTGCCAGCAGCCCTAGACAGGGAACCTCGAACACTGAAGCTTTCTTT. Amino acids: CASSPRQGTSNTEAFF.

Many counts were recorded for this clonotype. The CDR3 loop is CASSLGTLTIQETQYF. The CDR3 coding sequence is TGTGCCAGCAGCTTAGGTACCTTGACTATCCAAGAGACCCAGTACTTC. The rearrangement links TRBV7-9 to TRBJ2-5, with D possibly TRBD2 on 5 matching bases. The germline CDR1 and CDR2 sequences are SEHNR and FQNEAQ (reference sequence). CDR3 length equals 16 residues. Trimming left V 1 base short and J 1 base short, with 13 bases between.

This clonotype was observed many times. The V call is TRBV5-4, the J call TRBJ1-1; no reliable D call. This CDR3 region has 16 residues. CDR1 and CDR2 from the germline V gene are SGHNT and YYREEE (reference sequence). The germline V and J ends were trimmed by 1 base and 4 bases, with 17 bases remaining between them. The CDR3 sequence is CASSLMSHNWGTEAFF. The CDR3, as DNA: TGTGCCAGCAGCTTGATGTCACATAATTGGGGCACTGAAGCTTTCTTT.

In its sample, this clonotype was seen many times. This sequence joins TRBV6-1 and TRBJ2-1, with 9 bases lining up with TRBD2. Germline-derived CDR1 and CDR2 are MNHNS and SASEGT. Trimming took 5 bases from V and 8 from J; bases not matched to a gene: 16. CDR3 length: 17 amino acids. CDR3 loop: CASSSSQEPGTSYEQFF. As DNA, the CDR3 is TGTGCCAGCAGTTCTTCCCAAGAACCCGGGACTAGCTATGAGCAGTTCTTC.

This clonotype was recorded many times. V usage is TRBV29-1 and J usage is TRBJ2-1; 10 nucleotides match TRBD2. V gave up 3 bases and J gave up 9 bases; unmatched junction bases: 11. CDR3 length equals 15 residues. From germline, CDR1 is SQVTM and CDR2 ANQGSEA. The CDR3 loop is CSVDSSLAGDLEQFF. CDR3 in DNA: TGCAGCGTTGATTCTTCCCTAGCGGGAGATCTTGAGCAGTTCTTC.

The chain links TRBV28 to TRBJ2-7; D is ambiguous. CDR1 is MDHEN and CDR2 is SYDVKM in the germline V gene. The CDR3 has 12 residues. Trimming took 6 bases from V and 4 from J, leaving 10 bases between them. Here the CDR3 DNA reads TGTGCCAGCAGGGTTGCCGATTACGAGCAGTACTTC. This translates into CASRVADYEQYF.

This clonotype occurred many times. The rearrangement joins TRBV7-2 to TRBJ1-1, with D possibly matching TRBD1 (6 bases). Trimming removed 1 base at V and 6 bases at J, with 12 bases between. Per germline, CDR1 SGHTA and CDR2 FQGNSA. The CDR3 has 14 amino acids. The CDR3 loop reads CASSLVGRGSEAFF. The CDR3 bases are TGTGCCAGCAGCTTAGTGGGTAGGGGGTCTGAAGCTTTCTTT.